The source of this T cell receptor (beta chain) is a study of blood T cell repertoires in COVID-19. Background on the study: The samples span acute and convalescent COVID-19 from the United States, Italy and Spain. T cells, B-cell-depleted T cells, or PBMCs provided the cDNA or gDNA that served as material.

Per the original data handling: Amplification with reference gene primers provided the estimates of nucleated cell counts. TCRdb's table, derived via immunoSEQ multiplex PCR, lists solely in-frame clones and lacks some. V, J and clone size reflect that table, while D and trimming were determined from the DNA. Of around 300,000 clones in the sample, approximately 85% were seen once. After removal of 4 bases from V and 0 bases from J, the junction contained 14 bases not matched to a gene. CDR1 SQVTM and CDR2 ANQGSEA come from the germline V gene. This CDR3 comprises 17 residues. This sequence joins TRBV29-1 and TRBJ1-1; 7 positions agree with TRBD1. This TCR was sampled from a human donor in a cohort sampled during active COVID-19. Specimen: peripheral blood. In nucleotides, the CDR3 is TGCAGCGTTGCGGGTAGGGGGCGCGGGCTCATGAACACTGAAGCTTTCTTT. Translating gives CSVAGRGRGLMNTEAFF.